Following are 2 T cell receptor beta chains from one sample sequenced in a study of T cell responses to AZD1222 COVID-19 vaccine. Here immunoSEQ multiplex PCR was the method, and the copy in TCRdb shows in-frame clones only, minus some. Of under 200,000 clones listed, about nine tenths are singletons. Sample: peripheral blood, taken on day 0 of AZD1222 vaccination. The receptors were sampled from an adult in good health.

The table lists this clone with a few counts. The rearrangement joins TRBV20-1 to TRBJ2-5; D not certain. The V gene lost 3 bases and the J gene lost 2 bases, with 10 bases spanning the gap. The germline CDR1 and CDR2 sequences are DFQATT and SNEGSKA (reference sequence). The CDR3 runs 13 residues. The CDR3 DNA is TGCAGTGCTAGTCTGGCTAATCAAGAGACCCAGTACTTC. Protein sequence: CSASLANQETQYF.

The CDR3 DNA sequence: TGTGCCAGCAGTTTGGGACAGGTGCATGAGCAGTTCTTC. Translating it yields CASSLGQVHEQFF. The chain recombines TRBV28 with TRBJ2-1; 8 nucleotides match TRBD1. CDR1 is MDHEN and CDR2 is SYDVKM in the germline V gene. CDR3 length: 13 residues. Trimming took 3 bases from V and 8 from J; bases not matched to a gene: 3.